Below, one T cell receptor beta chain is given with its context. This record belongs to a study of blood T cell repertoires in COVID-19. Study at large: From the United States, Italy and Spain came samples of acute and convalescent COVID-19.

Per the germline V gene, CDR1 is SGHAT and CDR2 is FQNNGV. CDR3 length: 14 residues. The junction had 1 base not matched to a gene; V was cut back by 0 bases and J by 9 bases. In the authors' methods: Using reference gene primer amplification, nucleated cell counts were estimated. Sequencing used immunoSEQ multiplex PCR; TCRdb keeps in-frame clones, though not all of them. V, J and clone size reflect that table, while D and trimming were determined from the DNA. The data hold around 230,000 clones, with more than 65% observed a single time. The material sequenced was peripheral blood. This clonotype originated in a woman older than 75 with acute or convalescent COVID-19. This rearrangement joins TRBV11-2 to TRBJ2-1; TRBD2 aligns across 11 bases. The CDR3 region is CASSLDLAGGEQFF. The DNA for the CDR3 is TGTGCCAGCAGCTTAGACCTAGCGGGAGGTGAGCAGTTCTTC.